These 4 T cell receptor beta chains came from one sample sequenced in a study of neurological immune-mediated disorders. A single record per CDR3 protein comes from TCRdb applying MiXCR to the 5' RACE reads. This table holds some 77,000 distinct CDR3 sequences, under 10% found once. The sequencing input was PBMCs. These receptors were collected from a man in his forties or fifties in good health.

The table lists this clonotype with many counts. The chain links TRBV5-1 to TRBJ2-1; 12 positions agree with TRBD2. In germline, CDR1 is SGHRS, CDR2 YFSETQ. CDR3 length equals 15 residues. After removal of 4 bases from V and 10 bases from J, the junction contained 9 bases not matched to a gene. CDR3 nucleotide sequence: TGCGCCAGCAGCACCCTGACTAGCGGGAGACAGGAGCAGTTCTTC. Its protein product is CASSTLTSGRQEQFF.

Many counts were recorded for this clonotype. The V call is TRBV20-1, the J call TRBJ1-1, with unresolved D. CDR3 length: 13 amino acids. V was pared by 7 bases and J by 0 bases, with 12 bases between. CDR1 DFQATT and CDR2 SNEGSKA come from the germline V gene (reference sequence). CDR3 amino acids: CSVMEELNTEAFF. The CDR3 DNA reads TGCAGTGTTATGGAGGAGTTGAACACTGAAGCTTTCTTT.

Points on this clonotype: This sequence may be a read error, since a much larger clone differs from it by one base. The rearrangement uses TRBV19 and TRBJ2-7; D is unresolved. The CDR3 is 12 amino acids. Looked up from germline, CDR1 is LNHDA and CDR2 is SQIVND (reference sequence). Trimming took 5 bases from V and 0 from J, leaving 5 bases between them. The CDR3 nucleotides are TGTGCCAGTAGTGCATCCTCCTACGAGCAGTACTTC. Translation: CASSASSYEQYF.

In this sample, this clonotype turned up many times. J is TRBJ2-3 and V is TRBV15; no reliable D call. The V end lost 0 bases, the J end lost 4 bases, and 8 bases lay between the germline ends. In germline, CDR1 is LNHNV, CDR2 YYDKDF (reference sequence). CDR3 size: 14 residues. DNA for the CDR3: TGTGCCACCAGCAGAGATCTCACTGCAGATACGCAGTATTTT. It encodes CATSRDLTADTQYF.